This T cell receptor beta chain was recorded in a study of blood T cell repertoires in COVID-19. Across the whole study: COVID-19 samples collected from the United States, Italy and Spain covered acute and convalescent phases. PBMCs, B-cell-depleted T cells, or T cells were the source of the cDNA or gDNA that made up the material.

Under the authors' procedure: How many nucleated cells were present was estimated from reference gene primer amplification. The data were produced by immunoSEQ multiplex PCR, yet TCRdb's version contains in-frame clones alone and is incomplete. The D gene and trimming were derived from the DNA, and the V and J assignments and clone size from that table. The table includes hundreds of thousands of clones, 70% to 90% detected once. Sequencing was carried out using peripheral blood. This TCR derives from a man aged 40-49 years with acute or convalescent COVID-19.

The CDR3 is CASSSNRAHKNIQYF. Here the CDR3 DNA reads TGTGCCAGCAGCTCCAACAGGGCCCACAAAAACATTCAGTACTTC. The chain is built from TRBV7-2 and TRBJ2-4; possibly TRBD1 for D (6 bases). Trimming removed 4 bases from V and 3 bases from J, with 13 bases in between. Germline V gene data show CDR1 as SGHTA and CDR2 as FQGNSA. The CDR3 has 15 residues.